This T cell receptor beta chain was profiled in a study of T-cell reconstitution after alpha-beta-depleted transplantation in children. Unique molecular identifiers were used in preparing the TCRbeta library. MiXCR, run by TCRdb on the PCR reads, gives a single entry per CDR3 protein. The sample lists some 290,000 distinct CDR3 sequences, more than 8% occurring once. The germline V gene has CDR1 MNHEY and CDR2 SVGAGI. The CDR3 consists of 13 residues. V lost 4 bases and J lost 3, with 9 bases in between. The starting material was PBMCs from the stem cell graft donor, obtained from the stem cell graft. The chain is built from TRBV6-5 and TRBJ1-1, with D unclear. The TCR originated in a human donor who donated a stem cell graft to a child with SCID. The CDR3 region has the DNA TGTGCCAGCAGTTTTTGGAGGGACACTGAAGCTTTCTTT. Translated: CASSFWRDTEAFF.